Listed below are T cell receptor beta chains from one sample, sequenced in a study of T cell responses to AZD1222 COVID-19 vaccine. The protocol was immunoSEQ multiplex PCR, while the TCRdb copy is restricted to in-frame clones and leaves out a portion. Among some 120,000 clones listed, approximately 83% were seen once. Source: peripheral blood, taken on day 0 of MenACWY control vaccination. The receptors come from an adult in good health. Both conserved end residues are part of each CDR3. Each record gives: J gene, clone size, V gene, D gene, CDR3 DNA, CDR3 protein. D genes are given only for firm matches. Part of the rows lack a size; the others show once, few, many or a class for expanded clones.

j_gene: TRBJ2-5
abundance: NA
v_gene: TRBV6-2/TRBV6-3
d_gene: TRBD2
CDR3nt: TGTGCCAGCAGTGGAAACGGGAGGAGAGGAGAGACCCAGTACTTC
CDR3aa: CASSGNGRRGETQYF

j_gene: TRBJ1-1
abundance: few
v_gene: TRBV7-2
d_gene: NA
CDR3nt: TGTGCCAGCAGCTTTTCCAGGGGCGGGTACACTGAAGCTTTCTTT
CDR3aa: CASSFSRGGYTEAFF

j_gene: TRBJ2-1
abundance: NA
v_gene: TRBV4-2
d_gene: NA
CDR3nt: TGTGCCAGCAGCAACCCAGGGAATAATGAGCAGTTCTTC
CDR3aa: CASSNPGNNEQFF

j_gene: TRBJ2-5
abundance: NA
v_gene: TRBV6-2/TRBV6-3
d_gene: NA
CDR3nt: TGTGCCAGCAGTTACGTCTACACAGTAGAGGAGACCCAGTACTTC
CDR3aa: CASSYVYTVEETQYF

j_gene: TRBJ1-6
abundance: few
v_gene: TRBV19
d_gene: NA
CDR3nt: TGTGCCAGCGCTTTACTTAGCTCCTATAATTCACCCCTCCACTTT
CDR3aa: CASALLSSYNSPLHF

j_gene: TRBJ2-3
abundance: few
v_gene: TRBV2
d_gene: NA
CDR3nt: TGTGCCAGCACCAGCCACGGCGGGAGCACAGATACGCAGTATTTT
CDR3aa: CASTSHGGSTDTQYF

j_gene: TRBJ1-2
abundance: NA
v_gene: TRBV19
d_gene: NA
CDR3nt: TGTGCCAGTAAATCGGACCATACAAGGGTCCCGTATGGCTACACCTTC
CDR3aa: CASKSDHTRVPYGYTF

j_gene: TRBJ2-7
abundance: NA
v_gene: TRBV6-6
d_gene: NA
CDR3nt: TGTGCCAGCAGTCGTCCTACGCGGGCAGGGGGGTTCCACGAGCAGTACTTC
CDR3aa: CASSRPTRAGGFHEQYF

j_gene: TRBJ1-2
abundance: once
v_gene: TRBV28
d_gene: NA
CDR3nt: TGTGCCAGCAGTTCCGCAGGGGCCTCTGGCTACACCTTC
CDR3aa: CASSSAGASGYTF

j_gene: TRBJ2-3
abundance: NA
v_gene: TRBV11-2
d_gene: TRBD2
CDR3nt: TGTGCCAGCAGCCCGACTAGCGGGGTGTACACAGATACGCAGTATTTT
CDR3aa: CASSPTSGVYTDTQYF

j_gene: TRBJ1-2
abundance: NA
v_gene: TRBV4-3
d_gene: NA
CDR3nt: TGCGCCAGCAGCCAAGATTTGGGTACGAGATGGAATGGCTACACCTTC
CDR3aa: CASSQDLGTRWNGYTF

j_gene: TRBJ2-1
abundance: NA
v_gene: TRBV15
d_gene: TRBD1
CDR3nt: TGTGCCACCAGCGTAGGACAGGGGTATTTGCAGTTCTTC
CDR3aa: CATSVGQGYLQFF

j_gene: TRBJ1-4
abundance: NA
v_gene: TRBV19
d_gene: TRBD1
CDR3nt: TGTGCCAGTGCTCCGGGACAGGGGTCTGAAAAACTGTTTTTT
CDR3aa: CASAPGQGSEKLFF

j_gene: TRBJ1-1
abundance: NA
v_gene: TRBV12-3/TRBV12-4
d_gene: TRBD1
CDR3nt: TGTGCCAGCAGTTTCGGACAGGGGATGGGGACTTTCTTT
CDR3aa: CASSFGQGMGTFF

j_gene: TRBJ1-3
abundance: once
v_gene: TRBV28
d_gene: TRBD1
CDR3nt: TGTGCCAGCCGGACAGGGTGGAACACCATATATTTT
CDR3aa: CASRTGWNTIYF

j_gene: TRBJ1-2
abundance: few
v_gene: TRBV11-2
d_gene: NA
CDR3nt: TGTGCCAGCAGCTTAGGCCGGGCGGGAGGCTACACCTTC
CDR3aa: CASSLGRAGGYTF

j_gene: TRBJ1-1
abundance: NA
v_gene: TRBV6-2/TRBV6-3
d_gene: NA
CDR3nt: TGTGCCAGCAGTTACGGATACGGCGGTGGGACTGAAGCTTTCTTT
CDR3aa: CASSYGYGGGTEAFF

j_gene: TRBJ1-3
abundance: NA
v_gene: TRBV3-1/TRBV3-2
d_gene: NA
CDR3nt: TGTGCCAGCAGCCATCCCCCCCTTGCGGGGGTGACTGGAAACACCATATATTTT
CDR3aa: CASSHPPLAGVTGNTIYF

j_gene: TRBJ1-5
abundance: NA
v_gene: TRBV12-3/TRBV12-4
d_gene: NA
CDR3nt: TGTGCCAGCAGTTTAGCTCTTCATCAGCCCCAGCATTTT
CDR3aa: CASSLALHQPQHF

j_gene: TRBJ2-1
abundance: once
v_gene: TRBV28
d_gene: TRBD1
CDR3nt: TGTGCCAGCAGTTCCCGGACAGGGGGGAACAATGAGCAGTTCTTC
CDR3aa: CASSSRTGGNNEQFF

j_gene: TRBJ1-1
abundance: NA
v_gene: TRBV6-6
d_gene: TRBD1
CDR3nt: TGTGCCAGCAGAACCCCCGACAGGGGAATAAATACTGAAGCTTTCTTT
CDR3aa: CASRTPDRGINTEAFF

j_gene: TRBJ2-5
abundance: few
v_gene: TRBV10-3
d_gene: NA
CDR3nt: TGTGCCATCAGTGAGTTCTCAGGGGTTGGGGAGACCCAGTACTTC
CDR3aa: CAISEFSGVGETQYF

j_gene: TRBJ1-1
abundance: few
v_gene: TRBV9
d_gene: NA
CDR3nt: TGTGCCAGCAGCCCAACGGGACACCAGAACACTGAAGCTTTCTTT
CDR3aa: CASSPTGHQNTEAFF

j_gene: TRBJ2-7
abundance: NA
v_gene: TRBV18
d_gene: NA
CDR3nt: TGTGCCAGCTCACCTAGGGAAGAGAGGCGTCCCTACGAGCAGTACTTC
CDR3aa: CASSPREERRPYEQYF